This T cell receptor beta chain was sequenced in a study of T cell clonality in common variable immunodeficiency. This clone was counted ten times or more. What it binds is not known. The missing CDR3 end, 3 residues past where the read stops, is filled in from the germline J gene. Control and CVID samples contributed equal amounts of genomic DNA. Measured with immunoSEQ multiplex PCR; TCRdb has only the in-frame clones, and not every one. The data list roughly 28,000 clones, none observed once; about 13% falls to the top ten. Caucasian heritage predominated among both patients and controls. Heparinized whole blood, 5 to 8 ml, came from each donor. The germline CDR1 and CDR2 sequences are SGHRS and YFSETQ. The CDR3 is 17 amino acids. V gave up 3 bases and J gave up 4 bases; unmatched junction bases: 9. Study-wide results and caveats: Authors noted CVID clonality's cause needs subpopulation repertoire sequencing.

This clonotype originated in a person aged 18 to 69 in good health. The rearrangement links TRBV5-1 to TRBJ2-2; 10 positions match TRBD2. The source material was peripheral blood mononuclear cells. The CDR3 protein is CASSSNPSGGFTGELFF. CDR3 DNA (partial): TGCGCCAGCAGCTCCAATCCTAGCGGGGGATTCACCGGGGAG.